Listed below are T cell receptor beta chains from one sample, sequenced in a study of PD-1 blockade in classical Hodgkin lymphoma. Clones were read by immunoSEQ multiplex PCR, and TCRdb kept only the in-frame ones, dropping some. The table has about 93,000 clones, about four fifths seen once; the top ten hold about 15%. The input for sequencing was peripheral blood mononuclear cells (PBMCs), taken before the second cycle of nivolumab. Every receptor here comes from a human donor with classical Hodgkin lymphoma. Each CDR3 is given with its conserved first and last residue. D genes are given only for firm matches. Size tells how often a clone was seen (once, few, many) or the class of an expanded clone, and some rows leave it out.

TRBV5-1,-,TRBJ2-3,-,TGCGCCAGCAGTGGGAGTCTGGATACGCAGTATTTT,CASSGSLDTQYF
TRBV5-5,-,TRBJ2-1,-,TGTGCCAGCAGCCAGGGACCATACAATGAGCAGTTCTTC,CASSQGPYNEQFF
TRBV7-9,-,TRBJ2-2,-,TGTGCCAGCAGCCCAGGACGGTTTGGCGGGGAGCTGTTTTTT,CASSPGRFGGELFF
TRBV5-6,-,TRBJ2-7,TRBD2,TGTGCCAGCAGCCCAGCGGGGACCTACGAGCAGTACTTC,CASSPAGTYEQYF
TRBV9,once,TRBJ1-2,-,TGTGCCAGCAGCACGACTCTGAACTATGGCTACACCTTC,CASSTTLNYGYTF
TRBV6-5,-,TRBJ2-5,-,TGTGCCAGCAGTTACTCCGGGACTCGACAAGAGACCCAGTACTTC,CASSYSGTRQETQYF
TRBV7-3,-,TRBJ2-3,-,TGTGCCAGCAGCTCTACAGATACGCAGTATTTT,CASSSTDTQYF
TRBV19,-,TRBJ1-4,-,TGTGCCACCAGACGACAGGCCGGTGCAACTAATGAAAAACTGTTTTTT,CATRRQAGATNEKLFF
TRBV25-1,-,TRBJ1-2,-,TGTGCCAGCAGTGGGACGGGCGACTATGGCTACACCTTC,CASSGTGDYGYTF
TRBV29-1,-,TRBJ1-2,TRBD1,TGCAGCGTGGATGGACAGGGAGGGTTGGTTTTTGGTGGCTACACCTTC,CSVDGQGGLVFGGYTF
TRBV19,-,TRBJ2-2,-,TGTGCCAGTAGCACCCCTAGGGGTAACACCGGGGAGCTGTTTTTT,CASSTPRGNTGELFF
TRBV14,-,TRBJ2-3,TRBD1,TGTGCCAGCAGCGCCACAGGGGAGTCTACGCAGTATTTT,CASSATGESTQYF
TRBV29-1,-,TRBJ2-7,-,TGCAGCGTTGGACGGACAGCGGGACGCTACGAGCAGTACTTC,CSVGRTAGRYEQYF